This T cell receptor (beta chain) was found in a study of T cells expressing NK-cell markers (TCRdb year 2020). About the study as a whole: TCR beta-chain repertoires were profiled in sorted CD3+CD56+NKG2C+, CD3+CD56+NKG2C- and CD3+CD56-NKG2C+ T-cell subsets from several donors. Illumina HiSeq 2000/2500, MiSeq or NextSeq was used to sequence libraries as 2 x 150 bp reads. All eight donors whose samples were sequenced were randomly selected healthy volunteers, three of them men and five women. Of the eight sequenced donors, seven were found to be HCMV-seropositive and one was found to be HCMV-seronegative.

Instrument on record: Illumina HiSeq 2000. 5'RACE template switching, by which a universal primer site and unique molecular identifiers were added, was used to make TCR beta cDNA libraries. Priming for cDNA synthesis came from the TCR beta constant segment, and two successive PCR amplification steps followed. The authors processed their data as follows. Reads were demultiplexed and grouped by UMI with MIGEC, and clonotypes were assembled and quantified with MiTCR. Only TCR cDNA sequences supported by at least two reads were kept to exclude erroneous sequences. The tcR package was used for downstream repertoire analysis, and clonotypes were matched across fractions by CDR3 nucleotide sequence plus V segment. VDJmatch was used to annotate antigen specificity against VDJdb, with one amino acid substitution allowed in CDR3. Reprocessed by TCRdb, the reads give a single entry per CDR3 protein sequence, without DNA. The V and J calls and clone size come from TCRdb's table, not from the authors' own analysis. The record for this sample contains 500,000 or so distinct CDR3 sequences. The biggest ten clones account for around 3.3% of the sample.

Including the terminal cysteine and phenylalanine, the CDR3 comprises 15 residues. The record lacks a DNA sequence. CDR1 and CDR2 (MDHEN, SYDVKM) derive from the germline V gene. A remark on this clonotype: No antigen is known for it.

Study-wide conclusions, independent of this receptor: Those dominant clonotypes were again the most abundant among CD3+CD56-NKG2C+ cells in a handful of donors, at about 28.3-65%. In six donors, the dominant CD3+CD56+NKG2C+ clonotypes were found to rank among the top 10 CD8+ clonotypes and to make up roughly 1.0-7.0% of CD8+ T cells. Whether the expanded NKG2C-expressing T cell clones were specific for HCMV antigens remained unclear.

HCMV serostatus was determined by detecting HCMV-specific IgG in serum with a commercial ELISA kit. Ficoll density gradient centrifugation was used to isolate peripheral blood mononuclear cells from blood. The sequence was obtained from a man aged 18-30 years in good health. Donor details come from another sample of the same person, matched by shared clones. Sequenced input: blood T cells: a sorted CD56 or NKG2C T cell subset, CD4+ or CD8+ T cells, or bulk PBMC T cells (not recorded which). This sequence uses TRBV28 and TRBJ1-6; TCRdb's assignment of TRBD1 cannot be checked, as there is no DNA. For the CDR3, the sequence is CASRARGHYNSPLHF.